This T cell receptor beta chain was recovered during a study of cytomegalovirus exposure and HLA in healthy donors. The overall study: From donors who were HLA-typed, an early data release held approximately 80 million unique TCRs.

Overall study results and limits: As a later analysis revealed, most CMV-associated TCR beta chains appeared HLA-restricted. Being productive about 87% or about 30% of the time was typical of most TCR beta V segments in an earlier analysis.

In the PCR, 60 Vbeta and 13 Jbeta primers were used. The assay was immunoSEQ multiplex PCR, and TCRdb's table has in-frame clones only and misses some. Of about 210,000 clones in the sample, over 65% are singletons; the top ten hold about 3.4%. In regard to this clone: The target antigen is unknown.

V was cut by 4 bases and J by 5 bases, with 9 bases left in between. Germline assignment: CDR1 MNHEY and CDR2 SVGAGI. The CDR3 loop spans 13 amino acids. Sequencing was performed on PBMCs. The chain links TRBV6-5 to TRBJ1-5, with D maybe TRBD1 (5 bases). This receptor was identified in a man in his forties in good health and CMV-seropositive. In nucleotides, the CDR3 is TGTGCCAGCAGTTGGGGCCCTGATCAGCCCCAGCATTTT. Protein: CASSWGPDQPQHF.